The T cell receptor beta chain under discussion was sequenced for a study of CD8+CD57+ T cells in acquired aplastic anemia. Study-wide background: Sorted CD4+ and CD8+ cells yielded DNA averaging around 3.2 ug. Study-wide results and caveats: Overlapping CD8+ CDR3 repertoires of patients and controls contained some 30 shared sequences.

All patients picked for sequencing had shown, by flow cytometry, an expansion of CD8+CD57+ cells. This clonotype was counted many times. Its antigen remains unidentified. Genomic DNA constituted the template upon which TCR beta VDJ and CDR3 profiling was performed. TCRdb ran MiXCR on the reads and lists one entry per CDR3 protein. The sample consists of about 160,000 distinct CDR3 sequences, less than 60% of them appearing once. Trimming pared 5 bases from V and 4 bases from J, leaving 12 bases between. This CDR3 spans 13 amino acids. The origin of this receptor is a human donor with aplastic anemia. The sample was sorted CD4+, CD8+, or CD8+CD57+ T cells (not recorded which) from PBMCs. This chain joins TRBV12-3 or TRBV12-4 and TRBJ2-7; D is possibly TRBD1 (6 bases). The CDR3 DNA is TGTGCCAGCAGTCGGGACATGTTGTACGAGCAGTACTTC. This codes for CASSRDMLYEQYF.